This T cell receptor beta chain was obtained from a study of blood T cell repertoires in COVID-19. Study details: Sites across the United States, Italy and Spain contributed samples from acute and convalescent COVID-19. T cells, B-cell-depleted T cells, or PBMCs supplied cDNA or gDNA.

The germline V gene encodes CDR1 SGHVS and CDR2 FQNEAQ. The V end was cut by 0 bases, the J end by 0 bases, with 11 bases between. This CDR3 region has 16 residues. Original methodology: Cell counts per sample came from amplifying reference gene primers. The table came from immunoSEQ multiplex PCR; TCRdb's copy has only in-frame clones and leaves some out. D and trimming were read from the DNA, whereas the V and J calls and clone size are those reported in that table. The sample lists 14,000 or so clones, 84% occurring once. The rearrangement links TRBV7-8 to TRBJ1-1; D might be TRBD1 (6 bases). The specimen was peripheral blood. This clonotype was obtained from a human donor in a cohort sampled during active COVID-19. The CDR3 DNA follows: TGTGCCAGCAGCTTAGCCTCCGGGACAATGAACACTGAAGCTTTCTTT. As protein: CASSLASGTMNTEAFF.